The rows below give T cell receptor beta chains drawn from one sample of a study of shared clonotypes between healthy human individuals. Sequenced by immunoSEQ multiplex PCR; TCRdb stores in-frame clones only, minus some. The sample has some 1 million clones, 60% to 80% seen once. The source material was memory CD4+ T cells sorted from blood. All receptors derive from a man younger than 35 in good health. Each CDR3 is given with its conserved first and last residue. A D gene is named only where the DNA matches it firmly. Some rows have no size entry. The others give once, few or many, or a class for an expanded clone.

DNA: TGTGACCCCGGGCCAAATGAAAAGGGAACCTACAATGAGCAGTTCTTC
CDR3: CDPGPNEKGTYNEQFF
size: -
V: TRBV21-1
D: -
J: TRBJ2-1

DNA: TGTGCCAGTAGTAGGGACAGTAGATACGAGCAGTACTTC
CDR3: CASSRDSRYEQYF
size: once
V: TRBV19
D: TRBD1
J: TRBJ2-7

DNA: TGTGCCAGCAGTTATAGAAGCGGGGGCCTCCAAGAGACCCAGTACTTC
CDR3: CASSYRSGGLQETQYF
size: -
V: TRBV6-5
D: TRBD2
J: TRBJ2-5

DNA: TGTGCCAGCAAGGGACAGGGGAGCGGCGGCGGGGAGCTGTTTTTT
CDR3: CASKGQGSGGGELFF
size: -
V: TRBV2
D: TRBD1
J: TRBJ2-2

DNA: TGTGCCTCCGGACCTCAGGGGACTGAAGCTTTCTTT
CDR3: CASGPQGTEAFF
size: few
V: TRBV30
D: -
J: TRBJ1-1

DNA: TGCGCCAGCAGCCAGGGACAGGGGGCATCCGATAATTCACCCCTCCACTTT
CDR3: CASSQGQGASDNSPLHF
size: -
V: TRBV4-1
D: TRBD1
J: TRBJ1-6

DNA: TGTGCCAGCAGTCCTACAGGTTTGCCCCAGCATTTT
CDR3: CASSPTGLPQHF
size: -
V: TRBV28
D: -
J: TRBJ1-5

DNA: TGTGCCAGCAGCTTCGATAGGGGACAGAGCTACGAGCAGTACTTC
CDR3: CASSFDRGQSYEQYF
size: few
V: TRBV5-4
D: TRBD1
J: TRBJ2-7

DNA: TGTGCCAGCAGCTTATGGACCGGGACAGGGACCTCTGGGGCCAACGTCCTGACTTTC
CDR3: CASSLWTGTGTSGANVLTF
size: -
V: TRBV7-9
D: TRBD1
J: TRBJ2-6

DNA: TGTGCCAGCTCACCCGAGGGGCTGGGCAATCAGCCCCAGCATTTT
CDR3: CASSPEGLGNQPQHF
size: -
V: TRBV18
D: -
J: TRBJ1-5

DNA: TGTGCCAGCAGCTTAGGACCAAGCACAGATACGCAGTATTTT
CDR3: CASSLGPSTDTQYF
size: -
V: TRBV7-2
D: -
J: TRBJ2-3

DNA: TGTGCCAGCAGCCAACAGATGATCCTCGATACGCAGTATTTT
CDR3: CASSQQMILDTQYF
size: -
V: TRBV28
D: -
J: TRBJ2-3

DNA: TGTGCCAGTAGTACTCGGACAGGGCAAGAGACCCAGTACTTC
CDR3: CASSTRTGQETQYF
size: -
V: TRBV19
D: TRBD1
J: TRBJ2-5

DNA: TGTGCCAGCTCACCACCGGACAGGGGAGTACGGGCAGATACGCAGTATTTT
CDR3: CASSPPDRGVRADTQYF
size: -
V: TRBV18
D: TRBD1
J: TRBJ2-3

DNA: TGCGCCAGCAGCGCTCTAGGGGGCGAAGAGACCCAGTACTTC
CDR3: CASSALGGEETQYF
size: -
V: TRBV4-1
D: TRBD1
J: TRBJ2-5

DNA: TGTGCCAGCAGCTCGGACAGGGCCCCCGGTGGCTACACCTTC
CDR3: CASSSDRAPGGYTF
size: -
V: TRBV5-6
D: TRBD1
J: TRBJ1-2

DNA: TGTGCCAGCAGCTTCCAGGGAGGTACTGAAGCTTTCTTT
CDR3: CASSFQGGTEAFF
size: -
V: TRBV7-6
D: -
J: TRBJ1-1

DNA: TGTGCCAGCAGGCGGGAGGGGAAGAGCTCCTACGAGCAGTACTTC
CDR3: CASRREGKSSYEQYF
size: -
V: TRBV6-1
D: TRBD2
J: TRBJ2-7

DNA: TGTGCCAGCAGCTTAGTGACAGGGGTGGGAGAGACCCAGTACTTC
CDR3: CASSLVTGVGETQYF
size: few
V: TRBV7-9
D: TRBD1
J: TRBJ2-5

DNA: TGTGCCAGCTCACCACCAGGGACAGGGGGCCGTTACACTGAAGCTTTCTTT
CDR3: CASSPPGTGGRYTEAFF
size: -
V: TRBV18
D: TRBD1
J: TRBJ1-1

DNA: TGCGCCAGCAGTGAGTGGCAGAACTATGGCTACACCTTC
CDR3: CASSEWQNYGYTF
size: -
V: TRBV10-2
D: -
J: TRBJ1-2

DNA: TGTGCCAGCAGCAAAACGGTGCAAAACATTCAGTACTTC
CDR3: CASSKTVQNIQYF
size: -
V: TRBV21-1
D: -
J: TRBJ2-4

DNA: TGTGCCAGCTCACCTCCCGCTAGCCACGAGCAGTACTTC
CDR3: CASSPPASHEQYF
size: -
V: TRBV18
D: -
J: TRBJ2-7

DNA: TGTGCCAGCAGCCTAGCCGGGACAGGACCCTACGAGCAGTACTTC
CDR3: CASSLAGTGPYEQYF
size: once
V: TRBV5-6
D: TRBD1
J: TRBJ2-7

DNA: TGTGCCAGCAGCCCTGGGACAGGGCAAGAGACCCAGTACTTC
CDR3: CASSPGTGQETQYF
size: -
V: TRBV9
D: TRBD1
J: TRBJ2-5

DNA: TGTGCCAGCAGTCCTCTCACACAGGGGGTCTACACCTTC
CDR3: CASSPLTQGVYTF
size: -
V: TRBV28
D: TRBD1
J: TRBJ1-2

DNA: TGTGCCAGCAGCGTACTGGGGGCTACGAACACCGGGGAGCTGTTTTTT
CDR3: CASSVLGATNTGELFF
size: -
V: TRBV9
D: -
J: TRBJ2-2

DNA: TGTGCCAGCAGGAGAGAAATAAACTATGGCTACACCTTC
CDR3: CASRREINYGYTF
size: -
V: TRBV27
D: -
J: TRBJ1-2

DNA: TGTGCCACCAGCAGAGATGCGAGTGCCCAGCATTTT
CDR3: CATSRDASAQHF
size: -
V: TRBV15
D: -
J: TRBJ1-5

DNA: TGTGCCAGCAGCTTCTACGGAGGGTTTACCAAAAACATTCAGTACTTC
CDR3: CASSFYGGFTKNIQYF
size: -
V: TRBV7-2
D: -
J: TRBJ2-4

DNA: TGTGCCAGCAGTGTCATAGGCGATACGCAGTATTTT
CDR3: CASSVIGDTQYF
size: -
V: TRBV6-1
D: -
J: TRBJ2-3

DNA: TGCGCCAGCAGACTCGCGGAGCCCCTCGCCGGGGAGCTGTTTTTT
CDR3: CASRLAEPLAGELFF
size: -
V: TRBV5-1
D: -
J: TRBJ2-2

DNA: TGTGCCAGCAGCGTAGCACAGGGAGTTCCCTACGAGCAGTACTTC
CDR3: CASSVAQGVPYEQYF
size: -
V: TRBV5-4
D: -
J: TRBJ2-7

DNA: TGTGCCAGCAGTGACGACAGGCTGAACACTGAAGCTTTCTTT
CDR3: CASSDDRLNTEAFF
size: -
V: TRBV6-1
D: -
J: TRBJ1-1

DNA: TGTGCCAGCAGTTTATCTCCGCCGGGCAGGGGGAACAATCAGCCCCAGCATTTT
CDR3: CASSLSPPGRGNNQPQHF
size: -
V: TRBV27
D: TRBD1
J: TRBJ1-5

DNA: TGTGCCAGCAGAGAGAGGGACAGGGGGTCTGGGGCCAACGTCCTGACTTTC
CDR3: CASRERDRGSGANVLTF
size: -
V: TRBV5-4
D: TRBD1
J: TRBJ2-6

DNA: TGCAGCGTTGTAGGGGGGGACGGAAACTACAATGAGCAGTTCTTC
CDR3: CSVVGGDGNYNEQFF
size: -
V: TRBV29-1
D: -
J: TRBJ2-1

DNA: TGTGCCAGCAGCGTAGCATTGGTGAACACTGAAGCTTTCTTT
CDR3: CASSVALVNTEAFF
size: -
V: TRBV9
D: -
J: TRBJ1-1

DNA: TGTGCCAGCAGCTTGGGTGGGGGAGACACTGAAGCTTTCTTT
CDR3: CASSLGGGDTEAFF
size: -
V: TRBV7-9
D: -
J: TRBJ1-1

DNA: TGCGCCAGCAGTACGGGACAGGGGGTTACTGAAGCTTTCTTT
CDR3: CASSTGQGVTEAFF
size: -
V: TRBV10-1
D: TRBD1
J: TRBJ1-1